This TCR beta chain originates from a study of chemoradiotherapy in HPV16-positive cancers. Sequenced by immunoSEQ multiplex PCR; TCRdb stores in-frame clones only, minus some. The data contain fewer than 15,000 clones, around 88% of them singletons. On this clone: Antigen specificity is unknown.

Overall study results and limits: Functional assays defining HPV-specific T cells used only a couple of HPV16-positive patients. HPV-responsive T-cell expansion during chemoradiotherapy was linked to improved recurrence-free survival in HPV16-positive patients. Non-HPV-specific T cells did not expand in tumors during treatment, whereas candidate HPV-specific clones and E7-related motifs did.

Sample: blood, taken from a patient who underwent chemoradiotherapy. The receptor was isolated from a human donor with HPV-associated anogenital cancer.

This CDR3 reads CASSEAQGTGSFSAVYGYTF. The CDR3 DNA follows: TGTGCCAGCAGTGAAGCTCAAGGGACAGGGAGCTTCTCGGCTGTCTATGGCTACACCTTC. The chain carries TRBV6-1 and TRBJ1-2; TRBD1 aligns across 9 bases. The germline gives CDR1 MNHNS, CDR2 SASEGT. After removal of 0 bases from V and 4 bases from J, the junction contained 18 bases not matched to a gene. CDR3 length equals 20 residues.